What follows describes a single TCR beta chain. Its antigen is unidentified. The data stem from a study of T cell responses to AZD1222 COVID-19 vaccine. Looking at the study overall: Recipients boosted at about 4 weeks or about 12 weeks are pooled.

Study findings and constraints: Epitopes outside B.1.351 and B.1.1.7 mutated regions reportedly drew nearly half of spike TCRs. Rises in breadth and depth of Spike-specific TCRs came after two AZD1222 doses. Possibly, clonal diversity was underestimated; donors were largely white British and included more females.

TCRdb's table, derived via immunoSEQ multiplex PCR, lists solely in-frame clones and lacks some. The sample consists of 90,000 to 95,000 clones, 70% to 90% of them appearing once. The ends were cut back, 0 bases at V and 9 bases at J, with 15 bases in the middle. Per the germline V gene, CDR1 is SGHDN and CDR2 is FVKESK. The CDR3 spans 14 residues. The sequences come from peripheral blood, collected on day 0 of AZD1222 vaccination. The receptor was isolated from an adult in good health. The gene calls are TRBV14 and TRBJ2-7; D may be TRBD2 (6 bases). The chain's CDR3 is CASSQDGRGTTQYF. The DNA of the CDR3 is TGTGCCAGCAGCCAAGATGGGCGGGGCACAACGCAGTACTTC.